The 25 T cell receptor beta chains below were found in one sample sequenced in a study of beta chain features in type 1 diabetes. Expressed TCRB transcripts got sequenced, as all isolated RNA was reverse transcribed. TCRdb keeps only in-frame clones here, not all; method: immunoSEQ multiplex PCR. The sample has a few hundred thousand clones, over 9.5% seen once. Sequenced: naive CD4+ T cells from blood. These receptors originate from a woman between 18 and 29 years old in good health.

V and J are TRBV30 and TRBJ2-3, with TRBD2 matching 8 bases. V dropped 3 bases and J dropped 4; count of bases not matched to a gene: 15. The CDR3 spans 17 residues. CDR1 is GTSNPN, CDR2 SVGIG, per germline (reference sequence). The CDR3 DNA reads as TGTGCCTGGAGGCCCGTGGGATTTAGCGGGGTGTCAGATACGCAGTATTTT. It translates to CAWRPVGFSGVSDTQYF.

The genes are TRBV28 and TRBJ2-6; TRBD1 agrees at 8 bases. The CDR3 length is 17 residues. Germline-derived CDR1 and CDR2 are MDHEN and SYDVKM. Trimming took 2 bases from V and 3 from J; bases not matched to a gene: 6. The CDR3 nucleotides read TGTGCCAGCAGTTTACTGCAGGGGGCTGTTGGGGCCAACGTCCTGACTTTC. This translates into CASSLLQGAVGANVLTF.

This clone showed up just a few times. This sequence joins TRBV6-5 and TRBJ2-6; TRBD1 matches at 8 bases. Unmatched junction bases numbered 2, after V lost 5 bases and J lost 2 bases. This CDR3 contains 15 residues. Germline CDR1 is MNHEY and CDR2 is SVGAGI. The CDR3: CASSKDRAGANVLTF. The CDR3 DNA sequence: TGTGCCAGCAGTAAGGACAGGGCTGGGGCCAACGTCCTGACTTTC.

This chain joins TRBV7-3 and TRBJ2-4; 9 nucleotides align to TRBD2. There are 17 residues in the CDR3. Germline assignment: CDR1 SGHTA and CDR2 FQGTGA. Trimming cost V 1 base and J 2 bases; bases outside gene matches: 6. DNA for the CDR3: TGTGCCAGCAGCTTAAGGGGCGGGGGGGCTTCCAAAAACATTCAGTACTTC. It codes for CASSLRGGGASKNIQYF.

The genes are TRBV30 and TRBJ1-2; D uncertain. The V gene's germline CDR1 is GTSNPN and CDR2 SVGIG (reference sequence). The CDR3 is made up of 13 amino acids. Deletions cut 6 bases from V and 0 bases from J, with 11 bases between. The CDR3 sequence is CACTRPANYGYTF. CDR3 coding DNA: TGTGCCTGTACTAGGCCAGCTAACTATGGCTACACCTTC.

This clone was seen only a few times. The CDR3 sequence: CASSLLRLGSSYNEQFF. The DNA for the CDR3 is TGTGCCAGCAGCTTATTGCGGTTGGGGAGCTCCTACAATGAGCAGTTCTTC. This rearrangement joins TRBV11-2 to TRBJ2-1; possible D gene TRBD2, 5 bases. The CDR3 sequence is 17 residues long. V gave up 2 bases and J gave up 0 bases, with 14 bases separating them. In germline, CDR1 is SGHAT, CDR2 FQNNGV.

The V and J genes are TRBV18 and TRBJ2-3; D remains unclear. The V gene lost 1 base and the J gene lost 6 bases, with 11 bases spanning the gap. The germline gives CDR1 KGHSH, CDR2 LQKENI. The CDR3 is made up of 14 amino acids. The CDR3 loop is CASSPRRLRDTQYF. In nucleotides, the CDR3 is TGTGCCAGCTCACCACGACGATTGAGGGATACGCAGTATTTT.

The table lists this clone with a few counts. The DNA of the CDR3 is TGTGCCAGCAGTTCAGCAGATACGCAGTATTTT. Translating gives CASSSADTQYF. The chain links TRBV2 to TRBJ2-3; D not resolved. In germline, CDR1 is SNHLY, CDR2 FYNNEI. V was cut by 5 bases and J by 4 bases, with 4 bases left in between. This CDR3 is built from 11 residues.

The chain uses TRBV25-1 and TRBJ2-1; the match to TRBD2 covers 8 bases. CDR1 is MGHDK, CDR2 SYGVNS, per germline. Unmatched junction bases numbered 15, after V lost 5 bases and J lost 9 bases. This CDR3 has 16 residues. The CDR3 reads CASSSMGGGAGGEQFF. CDR3 DNA sequence: TGTGCCAGCAGTTCCATGGGGGGGGGTGCGGGAGGTGAGCAGTTCTTC.

This clone was counted only a few times. The chain recombines TRBV14 with TRBJ2-7, with TRBD1 as a possible D gene (6 bases). The CDR3 totals 13 residues. V dropped 4 bases and J dropped 3 bases, with 10 bases sitting between them. In germline, CDR1 is SGHDN, CDR2 FVKESK. The CDR3 DNA reads as TGTGCCAGCAGCCGGACAGAGGGCTACGAGCAGTACTTC. Encoded protein: CASSRTEGYEQYF.

This clone has just a few counts. The rearrangement uses TRBV6-1 and TRBJ1-1, with 7 bases matching TRBD1. Germline V gene data show CDR1 as MNHNS and CDR2 as SASEGT. Unmatched junction bases numbered 7, after V lost 6 bases and J lost 0 bases. The CDR3 spans 15 residues. The CDR3, as DNA: TGTGCCAGCAGCCTAAAACAGGGGTTGAACACTGAAGCTTTCTTT. It codes for CASSLKQGLNTEAFF.

This clone turned up a few times. In the same sample, other DNA sequences code for this CDR3. The chain recombines TRBV5-1 with TRBJ1-1; TRBD1 agrees at 9 bases. The CDR3 has 15 residues. Trimming removed 0 bases from V and 4 bases from J; junction bases left unmatched: 4. CDR1 and CDR2 (germline): SGHRS, YFSETQ. In DNA form, the CDR3 reads TGCGCCAGCAGCTTGGAGGGACAGGGTCTCACTGAAGCTTTCTTT. Its translation: CASSLEGQGLTEAFF.

This clone was found a few times. The chain is built from TRBV18 and TRBJ2-7; no clear D. The CDR3 runs 16 residues. V shed 0 bases and J shed 0 bases, with 12 bases lying between them. The germline gives CDR1 KGHSH, CDR2 LQKENI. CDR3 bases: TGTGCCAGCTCACCACCGCTCGGGTACGGCTCCTACGAGCAGTACTTC. This gives the protein CASSPPLGYGSYEQYF.

The chain joins TRBV30 to TRBJ2-3; 8 nucleotides line up with TRBD2. The CDR3 has 15 residues. Per the germline V gene, CDR1 is GTSNPN and CDR2 is SVGIG (reference sequence). The trim removed 0 bases at V and 4 bases at J, leaving 6 bases unmatched. DNA of the CDR3: TGTGCCTGGAGTGTTTATGGCGGGGGGTCAGATACGCAGTATTTT. Translated, it gives CAWSVYGGGSDTQYF.

This sequence joins TRBV27 and TRBJ2-7; a weak D match, TRBD1 (6 bases). V was cut by 5 bases and J by 5 bases, with 10 bases left in between. Germline V gene sequence: CDR1 MNHEY, CDR2 SMNVEV (reference sequence). The CDR3 contains 12 residues. In DNA, the CDR3 is TGTGCCAGCAGTGCCAGGGGAAACGAGCAGTACTTC. Its translation: CASSARGNEQYF.

This clone was found a few times. The V and J genes are TRBV5-1 and TRBJ2-1; no clear D gene. Trimming removed 2 bases at V and 5 bases at J, with 5 bases between. The CDR3 consists of 12 residues. CDR1 and CDR2 from the germline V gene are SGHRS and YFSETQ. CDR3 amino acids: CASSLGDNEQFF. CDR3 in DNA: TGCGCCAGCAGCTTAGGAGACAATGAGCAGTTCTTC.

V and J are TRBV11-3 and TRBJ2-1; 10 bases fit TRBD1. Looked up from germline, CDR1 is SGHNT and CDR2 is YENEEA. After removal of 5 bases from V and 1 base from J, the junction contained 5 bases not matched to a gene. The CDR3 runs to 16 residues. The chain's CDR3 is CASSPGQGISYNEQFF. CDR3 sequence (DNA): TGTGCCAGCAGCCCGGGACAGGGGATATCCTACAATGAGCAGTTCTTC.

This clone was seen only a few times. The CDR3 protein is CASSGWDTRGLNEQFF. In DNA, the CDR3 is TGTGCCAGCAGCGGATGGGACACGAGGGGGCTCAATGAGCAGTTCTTC. The genes are TRBV12-1 and TRBJ2-1; TRBD1 reflects the table's D call only, with no check against the DNA. TRBV12-1 is listed as a pseudogene. CDR3 length: 16 residues.

This clone occurred a few times. This sequence joins TRBV6-5 and TRBJ1-1; D unresolved. The CDR3 has 14 amino acids. The V gene's germline CDR1 is MNHEY and CDR2 SVGAGI. V lost 6 bases, J lost 2 bases, and 13 bases lay in between. In DNA, the CDR3 is TGTGCCAGCAGCCCGGTCAGCGTTAACACTGAAGCTTTCTTT. Encoded protein: CASSPVSVNTEAFF.

This clone was seen only a few times. The rearrangement uses TRBV4-1 and TRBJ2-7, with 9 bases lining up with TRBD1. V trimming: 2 bases; J trimming: 6 bases; junction bases outside the gene matches: 11. Per germline, CDR1 MGHRA and CDR2 YSYEKL. The CDR3 covers 16 residues. This CDR3 reads CASSQNPGQGLGEQYF. Here the CDR3 DNA reads TGCGCCAGCAGCCAAAATCCGGGACAGGGTCTAGGCGAGCAGTACTTC.

The chain is built from TRBV6-5 and TRBJ2-5; 8 bases line up with TRBD1. The V and J ends lost 6 bases and 4 bases, in that order; junction bases with no gene match: 7. The CDR3 extends over 14 amino acids. Germline V gene lookup returns CDR1 MNHEY and CDR2 SVGAGI. In nucleotides, the CDR3 is TGTGCCAGCAGCCGGACAGGGAAAGGAGAGACCCAGTACTTC. Protein product: CASSRTGKGETQYF.

This clone has just a few counts. The chain links TRBV30 to TRBJ1-2, with D uncertain. The V end lost 0 bases, the J end lost 7 bases, and 15 bases lay between the germline ends. The CDR3 contains 14 residues. Per the germline V gene, CDR1 is GTSNPN and CDR2 is SVGIG (reference sequence). CDR3 sequence: CAWSVSSPSAGYTF. CDR3 sequence (DNA): TGTGCCTGGAGTGTTTCCAGTCCCTCCGCTGGCTACACCTTC.

This clone was picked up a small number of times. The gene calls are TRBV7-9 and TRBJ2-7; D perhaps matches TRBD2 (5 bases). The germline V gene encodes CDR1 SEHNR and CDR2 FQNEAQ (reference sequence). Trimming shortened V by 9 bases and J by 3 bases, and 24 bases separated the two germline ends. The CDR3 extends over 16 amino acids. The CDR3 region is CASSPGPQRVGYEQYF. The CDR3 nucleotides are TGTGCCAGTTCGCCGGGTCCCCAGAGGGTCGGCTACGAGCAGTACTTC.

J is TRBJ1-2 and V is TRBV6-6; D gene ambiguous. The CDR3 length is 13 residues. The V gene lost 7 bases and the J gene lost 7 bases, with 16 bases spanning the gap. Germline loops: CDR1 MNHNY, CDR2 SVGAGI (reference sequence). The CDR3: CASTPRWEAGYTF. The CDR3 region has the DNA TGTGCCAGCACTCCGCGGTGGGAGGCTGGCTACACCTTC.

DNA for the CDR3: TGTGCCAGTAGTCCCTTGACTAGCGGGATTGAGACCCAGTACTTC. Translated: CASSPLTSGIETQYF. V gene TRBV19 combines with J gene TRBJ2-5; 11 nucleotides line up with TRBD2. Trimming cost V 5 bases and J 5 bases; bases outside gene matches: 7. CDR3 length: 15 amino acids. The germline V gene has CDR1 LNHDA and CDR2 SQIVND (reference sequence).